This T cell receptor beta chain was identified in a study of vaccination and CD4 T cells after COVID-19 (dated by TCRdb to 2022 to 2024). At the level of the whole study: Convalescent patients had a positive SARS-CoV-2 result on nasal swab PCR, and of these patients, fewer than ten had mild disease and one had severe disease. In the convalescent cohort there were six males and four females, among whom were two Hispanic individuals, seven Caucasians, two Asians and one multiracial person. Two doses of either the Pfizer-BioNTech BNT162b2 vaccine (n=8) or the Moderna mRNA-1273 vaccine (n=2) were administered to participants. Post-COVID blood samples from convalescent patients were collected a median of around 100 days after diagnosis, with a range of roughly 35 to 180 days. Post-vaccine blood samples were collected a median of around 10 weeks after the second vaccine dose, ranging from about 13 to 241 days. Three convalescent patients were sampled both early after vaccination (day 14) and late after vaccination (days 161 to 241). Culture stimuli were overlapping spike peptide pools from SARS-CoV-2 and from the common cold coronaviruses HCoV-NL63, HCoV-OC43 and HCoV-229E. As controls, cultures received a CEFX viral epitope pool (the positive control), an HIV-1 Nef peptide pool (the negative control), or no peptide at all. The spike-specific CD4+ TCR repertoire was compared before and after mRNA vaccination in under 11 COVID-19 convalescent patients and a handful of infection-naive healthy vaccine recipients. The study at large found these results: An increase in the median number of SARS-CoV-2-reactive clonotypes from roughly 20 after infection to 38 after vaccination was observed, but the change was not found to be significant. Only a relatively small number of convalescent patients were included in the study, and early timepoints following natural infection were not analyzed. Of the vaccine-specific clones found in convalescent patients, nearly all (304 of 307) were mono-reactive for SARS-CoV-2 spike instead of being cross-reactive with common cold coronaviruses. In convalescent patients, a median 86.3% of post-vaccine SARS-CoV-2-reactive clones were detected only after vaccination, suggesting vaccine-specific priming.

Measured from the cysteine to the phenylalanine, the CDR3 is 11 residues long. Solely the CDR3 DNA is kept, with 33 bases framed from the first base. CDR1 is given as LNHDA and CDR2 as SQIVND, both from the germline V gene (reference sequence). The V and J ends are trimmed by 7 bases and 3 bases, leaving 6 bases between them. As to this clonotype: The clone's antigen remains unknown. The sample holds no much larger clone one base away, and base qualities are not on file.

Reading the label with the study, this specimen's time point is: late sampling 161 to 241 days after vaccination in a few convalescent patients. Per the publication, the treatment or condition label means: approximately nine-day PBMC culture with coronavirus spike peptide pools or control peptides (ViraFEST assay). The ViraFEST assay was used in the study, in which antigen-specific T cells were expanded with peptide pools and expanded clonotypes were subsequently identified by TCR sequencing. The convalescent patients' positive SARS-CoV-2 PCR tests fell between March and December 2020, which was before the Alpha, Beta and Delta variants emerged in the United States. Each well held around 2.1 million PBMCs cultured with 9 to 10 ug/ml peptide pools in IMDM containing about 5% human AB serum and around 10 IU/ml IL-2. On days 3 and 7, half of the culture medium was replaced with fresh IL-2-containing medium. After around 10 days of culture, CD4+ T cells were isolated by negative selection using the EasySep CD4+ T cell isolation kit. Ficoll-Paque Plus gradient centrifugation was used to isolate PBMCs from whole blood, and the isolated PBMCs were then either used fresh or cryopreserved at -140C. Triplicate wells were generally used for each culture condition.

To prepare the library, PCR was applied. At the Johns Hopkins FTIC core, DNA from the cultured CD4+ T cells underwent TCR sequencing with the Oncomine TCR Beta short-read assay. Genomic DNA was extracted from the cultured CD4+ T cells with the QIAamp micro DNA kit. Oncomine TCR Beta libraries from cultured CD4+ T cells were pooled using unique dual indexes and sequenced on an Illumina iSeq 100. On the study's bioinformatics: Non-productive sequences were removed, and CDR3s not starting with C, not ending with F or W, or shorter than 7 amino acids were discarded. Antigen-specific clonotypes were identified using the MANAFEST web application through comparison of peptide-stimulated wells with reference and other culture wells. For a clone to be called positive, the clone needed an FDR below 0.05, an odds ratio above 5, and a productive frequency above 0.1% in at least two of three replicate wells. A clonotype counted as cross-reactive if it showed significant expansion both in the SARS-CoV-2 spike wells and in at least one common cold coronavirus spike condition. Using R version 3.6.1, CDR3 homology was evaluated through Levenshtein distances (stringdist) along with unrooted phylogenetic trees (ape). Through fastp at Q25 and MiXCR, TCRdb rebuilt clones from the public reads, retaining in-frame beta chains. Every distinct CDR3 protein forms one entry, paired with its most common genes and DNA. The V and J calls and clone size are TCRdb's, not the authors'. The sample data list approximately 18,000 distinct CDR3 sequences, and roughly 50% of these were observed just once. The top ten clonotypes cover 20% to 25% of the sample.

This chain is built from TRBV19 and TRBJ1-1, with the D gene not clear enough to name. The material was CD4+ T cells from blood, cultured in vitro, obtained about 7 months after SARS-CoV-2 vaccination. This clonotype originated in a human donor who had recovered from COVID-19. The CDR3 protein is CASNRYTEAFF. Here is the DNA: TGTGCCAGTAATCGGTACACTGAAGCTTTCTTT.